Listed below are T cell receptor beta chains from one sample, sequenced in a study of Graves' ophthalmopathy and Graves' hyperthyroidism. Via MiXCR, TCRdb re-called the multiplex PCR reads, giving one row per CDR3 protein. The table shows about 700,000 distinct CDR3 sequences, with approximately 40% occurring only once. Sequenced input: peripheral blood. These receptors originate from an adult man with Graves' ophthalmopathy. The CDR3 runs from the conserved cysteine through the conserved F or W. D genes are given only for firm matches. Clone size is given for some rows only: seen once, a few or many times, or a class if the clone is expanded.

d_call: -; clone_size: -; j_call: TRBJ1-6; v_call: TRBV7-9; cdr3_aa: CASSLIAGVYSPLHF; cdr3_nt: TGTGCCAGCAGCTTAATAGCCGGGGTGTATTCACCCCTCCACTTT
d_call: TRBD1; clone_size: -; j_call: TRBJ1-6; v_call: TRBV7-2; cdr3_aa: CASSKGQDNSPLHF; cdr3_nt: TGTGCCAGCAGCAAGGGACAGGATAATTCACCCCTCCACTTT
d_call: TRBD1; clone_size: -; j_call: TRBJ2-2; v_call: TRBV5-1; cdr3_aa: CASSLDREANTGELFF; cdr3_nt: TGCGCCAGCAGCCTGGACAGGGAAGCGAACACCGGGGAGCTGTTTTTT
d_call: -; clone_size: -; j_call: TRBJ1-4; v_call: TRBV6-6; cdr3_aa: CASSYRGLTNEKLFF; cdr3_nt: TGTGCCAGCAGTTACCGGGGGTTAACTAATGAAAAACTGTTTTTT
d_call: TRBD2; clone_size: -; j_call: TRBJ2-7; v_call: TRBV20-1; cdr3_aa: CSAKPFSGGAIEQYF; cdr3_nt: TGCAGTGCAAAGCCGTTCAGCGGGGGGGCGATCGAGCAGTACTTC
d_call: TRBD1; clone_size: many; j_call: TRBJ1-3; v_call: TRBV9; cdr3_aa: CASSVGEGAAGNTIYF; cdr3_nt: TGTGCCAGCAGCGTAGGTGAGGGGGCAGCTGGAAACACCATATATTTT
d_call: -; clone_size: many; j_call: TRBJ1-6; v_call: TRBV7-9; cdr3_aa: CASSSGWPSNSPLHF; cdr3_nt: TGTGCCAGCAGCTCCGGTTGGCCCAGTAATTCACCCCTCCACTTT
d_call: -; clone_size: few; j_call: TRBJ1-1; v_call: TRBV14; cdr3_aa: CASSQGAFSTEAFF; cdr3_nt: TGTGCCAGCAGCCAAGGTGCGTTTAGCACTGAAGCTTTCTTT
d_call: -; clone_size: many; j_call: TRBJ1-5; v_call: TRBV10-3; cdr3_aa: CAISEVPNQPQHF; cdr3_nt: TGTGCCATCAGTGAGGTCCCAAATCAGCCCCAGCATTTT
d_call: -; clone_size: -; j_call: TRBJ1-5; v_call: TRBV3-1; cdr3_aa: CASSQDRRQPQHF; cdr3_nt: TGTGCCAGCAGCCAAGACAGGAGGCAGCCCCAGCATTTT
d_call: -; clone_size: few; j_call: TRBJ2-2; v_call: TRBV7-2; cdr3_aa: CASSTDHTGELFF; cdr3_nt: TGTGCCAGCAGCACGGACCACACCGGGGAGCTGTTTTTT
d_call: -; clone_size: -; j_call: TRBJ2-3; v_call: TRBV29-1; cdr3_aa: CSEYGREPTDTQYF; cdr3_nt: TGCAGCGAGTACGGCCGGGAGCCCACAGATACGCAGTATTTT
d_call: -; clone_size: many; j_call: TRBJ1-4; v_call: TRBV29-1; cdr3_aa: CSVEDSNRNEKLFF; cdr3_nt: TGCAGCGTTGAAGATAGTAACAGGAATGAAAAACTGTTTTTT
d_call: TRBD1; clone_size: many; j_call: TRBJ2-7; v_call: TRBV10-3; cdr3_aa: CATGTGDLYEQYF; cdr3_nt: TGTGCCACCGGGACAGGGGACCTCTACGAGCAGTACTTC
d_call: -; clone_size: -; j_call: TRBJ2-6; v_call: TRBV2; cdr3_aa: CASTVSSGANVLTF; cdr3_nt: TGTGCCAGCACAGTGAGCTCTGGGGCCAACGTCCTGACTTTC
d_call: TRBD1; clone_size: -; j_call: TRBJ1-1; v_call: TRBV5-6; cdr3_aa: CASSIAGTGNTEAFF; cdr3_nt: TGTGCCAGCAGCATCGCCGGGACAGGAAACACTGAAGCTTTCTTT
d_call: -; clone_size: -; j_call: TRBJ1-6; v_call: TRBV10-3; cdr3_aa: CVSSSSTGNSPLHF; cdr3_nt: TGTGTTTCCAGCAGTTCTACAGGGAATTCACCCCTCCACTTT
d_call: -; clone_size: -; j_call: TRBJ1-5; v_call: TRBV28; cdr3_aa: CASSFLGASNQPQHF; cdr3_nt: TGTGCCAGCAGTTTTCTAGGGGCTAGCAATCAGCCCCAGCATTTT
d_call: -; clone_size: -; j_call: TRBJ2-7; v_call: TRBV20-1; cdr3_aa: CSARGSRGRNEQYF; cdr3_nt: TGCAGTGCTAGAGGGTCTCGAGGGAGAAACGAGCAGTACTTC
d_call: -; clone_size: few; j_call: TRBJ1-1; v_call: TRBV7-9; cdr3_aa: CASSSGYMNTEAFF; cdr3_nt: TGTGCCAGCAGTTCCGGTTACATGAACACTGAAGCTTTCTTT
d_call: -; clone_size: many; j_call: TRBJ1-1; v_call: TRBV11-2; cdr3_aa: CASRKNTEAFF; cdr3_nt: TGTGCCAGCAGGAAGAACACTGAAGCTTTCTTT
d_call: -; clone_size: -; j_call: TRBJ2-7; v_call: TRBV5-5; cdr3_aa: CASSLGTGPPYEQYF; cdr3_nt: TGTGCCAGCAGCTTGGGTACAGGCCCGCCCTACGAGCAGTACTTC
d_call: TRBD2; clone_size: few; j_call: TRBJ2-7; v_call: TRBV7-9; cdr3_aa: CASSSLSGGAREQYF; cdr3_nt: TGTGCCAGCAGCTCCCTTAGCGGGGGGGCACGCGAGCAGTACTTC
d_call: -; clone_size: -; j_call: TRBJ1-3; v_call: TRBV10-2; cdr3_aa: CASSYGSFAQDTIYF; cdr3_nt: TGTGCCAGCAGTTACGGCTCCTTTGCGCAAGACACCATATATTTT
d_call: -; clone_size: -; j_call: TRBJ1-4; v_call: TRBV7-2; cdr3_aa: CASSLDPGHNEKLFF; cdr3_nt: TGTGCCAGCAGCTTGGACCCAGGGCATAATGAAAAACTGTTTTTT
d_call: -; clone_size: few; j_call: TRBJ2-5; v_call: TRBV10-3; cdr3_aa: CASIRGYQETQYF; cdr3_nt: TGTGCCAGCATTCGGGGGTACCAAGAGACCCAGTACTTC
d_call: -; clone_size: many; j_call: TRBJ1-3; v_call: TRBV2; cdr3_aa: CASMRQRSSGNTIYF; cdr3_nt: TGTGCCAGCATGAGACAGCGTTCCTCTGGAAACACCATATATTTT
d_call: TRBD2; clone_size: -; j_call: TRBJ2-7; v_call: TRBV9; cdr3_aa: CASSDRTSGSHEYF; cdr3_nt: TGTGCCAGCAGCGATCGGACTAGCGGGAGTCACGAGTACTTC
d_call: -; clone_size: -; j_call: TRBJ2-7; v_call: TRBV20-1; cdr3_aa: CSATGAPGSYEQYF; cdr3_nt: TGCAGTGCCACCGGGGCACCCGGATCCTACGAGCAGTACTTC
d_call: -; clone_size: few; j_call: TRBJ1-2; v_call: TRBV12-3/TRBV12-4; cdr3_aa: CASSLGGREANYGYTF; cdr3_nt: TGTGCCAGCAGTTTAGGGGGCAGGGAGGCTAACTATGGCTACACCTTC
d_call: TRBD2; clone_size: -; j_call: TRBJ2-7; v_call: TRBV29-1; cdr3_aa: CSVEVAGKPYEQYF; cdr3_nt: TGCAGCGTTGAAGTAGCGGGAAAGCCCTACGAGCAGTACTTC
d_call: -; clone_size: many; j_call: TRBJ1-4; v_call: TRBV2; cdr3_aa: CASSEGFDEKLFF; cdr3_nt: TGTGCCAGCAGTGAGGGATTTGATGAAAAACTGTTTTTT
d_call: -; clone_size: -; j_call: TRBJ2-1; v_call: TRBV10-1; cdr3_aa: CASSESWGATNNEQFF; cdr3_nt: TGCGCCAGCAGTGAGTCATGGGGGGCCACCAACAATGAGCAGTTCTTC
d_call: -; clone_size: few; j_call: TRBJ2-5; v_call: TRBV6-5; cdr3_aa: CASSSSRGQTQYF; cdr3_nt: TGTGCCAGCAGTTCATCCAGGGGTCAGACCCAGTACTTC
d_call: -; clone_size: many; j_call: TRBJ1-1; v_call: TRBV15; cdr3_aa: CATSGPGVGSTEAFF; cdr3_nt: TGTGCCACCAGCGGCCCCGGGGTAGGGTCTACTGAAGCTTTCTTT
d_call: -; clone_size: -; j_call: TRBJ2-5; v_call: TRBV20-1; cdr3_aa: CSARDDNRDGVGTQYF; cdr3_nt: TGCAGTGCTAGGGACGACAATCGGGATGGGGTTGGGACCCAGTACTTC
d_call: TRBD1; clone_size: few; j_call: TRBJ2-2; v_call: TRBV7-2; cdr3_aa: CASSQAGQGAPNGELLF; cdr3_nt: TGTGCCAGCAGCCAGGCGGGACAGGGGGCGCCGAACGGGGAGCTGCTTTTT
d_call: TRBD1; clone_size: few; j_call: TRBJ1-4; v_call: TRBV14; cdr3_aa: CANPPGQGLTNEKLFF; cdr3_nt: TGTGCCAACCCGCCGGGACAGGGTTTGACTAATGAAAAACTGTTTTTT
d_call: -; clone_size: many; j_call: TRBJ1-5; v_call: TRBV15; cdr3_aa: CATSRDGSRANSNQPQHF; cdr3_nt: TGTGCCACCAGCAGAGATGGCAGTAGGGCAAATAGCAATCAGCCCCAGCATTTT
d_call: -; clone_size: few; j_call: TRBJ2-7; v_call: TRBV5-5; cdr3_aa: CASSLALNGYEQYF; cdr3_nt: TGTGCCAGCAGCTTGGCTCTAAACGGCTACGAGCAGTACTTC
d_call: TRBD1; clone_size: few; j_call: TRBJ1-1; v_call: TRBV9; cdr3_aa: CASSSPTDRADNEAFF; cdr3_nt: TGTGCCAGCAGCTCCCCGACGGACAGGGCGGACAATGAAGCTTTCTTT
d_call: TRBD1; clone_size: -; j_call: TRBJ1-4; v_call: TRBV9; cdr3_aa: CASSAIPQGAKEKLFF; cdr3_nt: TGTGCCAGCAGCGCTATACCCCAGGGGGCGAAGGAAAAACTGTTTTTT
d_call: TRBD2; clone_size: many; j_call: TRBJ2-7; v_call: TRBV11-2; cdr3_aa: CASSLLAGYEQYF; cdr3_nt: TGTGCCAGCAGCTTGTTAGCGGGTTACGAGCAGTACTTC
d_call: -; clone_size: -; j_call: TRBJ2-7; v_call: TRBV20-1; cdr3_aa: CSAGPGTPYEQYF; cdr3_nt: TGCAGTGCTGGTCCCGGGACTCCATACGAGCAGTACTTC
d_call: -; clone_size: -; j_call: TRBJ1-1; v_call: TRBV20-1; cdr3_aa: CSADTGGGRAFF; cdr3_nt: TGCAGTGCGGACACTGGAGGGGGAAGAGCTTTCTTT
d_call: -; clone_size: -; j_call: TRBJ2-2; v_call: TRBV20-1; cdr3_aa: CSARDLRGNTGELFF; cdr3_nt: TGCAGTGCTAGAGATCTCAGGGGGAACACCGGGGAGCTGTTTTTT
d_call: -; clone_size: -; j_call: TRBJ2-2; v_call: TRBV25-1; cdr3_aa: CASSLPTVNTGELFF; cdr3_nt: TGTGCCAGCAGCTTACCGACAGTCAACACCGGGGAGCTGTTTTTT
d_call: -; clone_size: -; j_call: TRBJ2-3; v_call: TRBV20-1; cdr3_aa: CSALGPRAADTQYF; cdr3_nt: TGCAGTGCCCTGGGACCAAGGGCTGCAGATACGCAGTATTTT
d_call: TRBD2; clone_size: -; j_call: TRBJ2-5; v_call: TRBV25-1; cdr3_aa: CASRPPPGLAGGETQYF; cdr3_nt: TGTGCCAGCAGGCCTCCGCCGGGACTAGCGGGGGGAGAGACCCAGTACTTC
d_call: TRBD1; clone_size: few; j_call: TRBJ2-7; v_call: TRBV19; cdr3_aa: CASKSGTVTYEQYF; cdr3_nt: TGTGCCAGTAAATCCGGGACAGTAACCTACGAGCAGTACTTC
d_call: TRBD2; clone_size: few; j_call: TRBJ2-7; v_call: TRBV5-8; cdr3_aa: CASSSELAGGYEQYF; cdr3_nt: TGTGCCAGCAGCAGCGAACTAGCGGGAGGCTACGAGCAGTACTTC